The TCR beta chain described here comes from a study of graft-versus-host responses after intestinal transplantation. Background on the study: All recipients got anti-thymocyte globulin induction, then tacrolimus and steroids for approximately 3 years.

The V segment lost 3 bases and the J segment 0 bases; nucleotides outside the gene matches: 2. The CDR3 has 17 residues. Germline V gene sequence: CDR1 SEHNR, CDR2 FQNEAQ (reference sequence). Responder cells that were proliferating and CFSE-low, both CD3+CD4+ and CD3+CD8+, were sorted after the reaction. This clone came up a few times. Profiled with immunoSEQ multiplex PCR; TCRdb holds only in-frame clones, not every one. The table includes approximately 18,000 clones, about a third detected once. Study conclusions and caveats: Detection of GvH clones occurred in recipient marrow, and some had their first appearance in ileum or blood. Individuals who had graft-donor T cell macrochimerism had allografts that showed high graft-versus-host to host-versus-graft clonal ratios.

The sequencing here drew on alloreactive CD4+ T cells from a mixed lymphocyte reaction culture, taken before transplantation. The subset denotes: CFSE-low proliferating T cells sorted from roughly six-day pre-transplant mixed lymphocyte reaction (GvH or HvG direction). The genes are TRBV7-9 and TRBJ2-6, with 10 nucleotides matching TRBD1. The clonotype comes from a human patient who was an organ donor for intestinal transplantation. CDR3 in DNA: TGTGCCAGCAGCTTTTGGACAGGGGGCTCTGGGGCCAACGTCCTGACTTTC. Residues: CASSFWTGGSGANVLTF.